The entry that follows covers one T cell receptor beta chain sequence. From the germline J gene comes the end of the CDR3, since the read stops 3 residues before it. The data are from a study of T cells in women clearing cervical HPV infection. The germline gives CDR1 MNHEY, CDR2 SVGEGT. V lost 5 bases and J lost 5, with 15 bases in between. The CDR3 sequence is 14 residues long. Sequencing used immunoSEQ multiplex PCR; TCRdb keeps in-frame clones, though not all of them. The sample data list around 31,000 clones. The chain uses TRBV6-2 or TRBV6-3 and TRBJ1-1; D gene uncertain. The sequence derives from a woman between 18 and 70 years old with a cervical HPV16 infection that either progressed to CIN3+ or cleared (not recorded which). Specimen: blood buffy coat. The sequenced CDR3 bases are TGTGCCAGCAGTCTTCGTAACCTCGGGACTGAA. As protein: CASSLRNLGTE. The whole CDR3 reads CASSLRNLGTEAFF.